This TCR beta chain was retrieved from a study of blood T cells in healthy people across ages. PCR was performed a second time for about 6 to 11 cycles using a sample-barcoded 5' primer and a J-beta primer mix. TCRdb re-called the 5' RACE reads with MiXCR, one entry per CDR3 protein. Counted here are roughly 720,000 distinct CDR3 sequences, 53% occurring once; the ten biggest clones make up approximately 40%. Trimming shortened V by 6 bases and J by 0 bases, and 12 bases separated the two germline ends. The V gene's germline CDR1 is DFQATT and CDR2 SNEGSKA (reference sequence). The CDR3 is made up of 15 amino acids.

Material for sequencing was blood. The chain has TRBV20-1 and TRBJ2-6; D assignment may be TRBD1 or TRBD2 (6 bases each). The sequence was collected from an elderly man in good health. For the CDR3, the DNA is TGCAGTGCCCGAGGGGGGTTCTCTGGGGCCAACGTCCTGACTTTC. This translates into CSARGGFSGANVLTF.